The count of the clone carrying this T cell receptor (beta chain) is one. Antigen: not known. CDR3 length: 15 amino acids. Trimming removed 6 bases from V and 4 bases from J; junction bases left unmatched: 11. Germline CDR1 reads MNHEY; CDR2 reads SVGAGI. The data were obtained in a study of siplizumab effects on memory and regulatory T cells. Findings of the study overall: The study found naive T cells seemingly more diverse than memory cells and seemingly major alloresponse contributors. In siplizumab conditions, mappable alloreactive CD4+ clones averaged 68.8% Treg-derived, against around 30% in controls. Neither a naive nor a memory phenotype was assignable to roughly 80-96% of proliferating CD4+ or CD8+ clones.

Generated by immunoSEQ multiplex PCR, the TCRdb table keeps only in-frame clones and is missing some. The table includes around 100,000 clones, about nine tenths detected once. V gene TRBV6-5 combines with J gene TRBJ2-7; 8 bases fit TRBD2. The clonotype comes from a human donor in good health. Material for sequencing was CD4+ T cells sorted from blood. The CDR3 region is CASRSGLGGRYEQYF. For the CDR3, the DNA is TGTGCCAGCAGATCGGGACTAGGGGGACGGTACGAGCAGTACTTC.